The 13 T cell receptor beta chains reported below all come from one sample, sequenced in a study of cytomegalovirus exposure and HLA in healthy donors. Produced via immunoSEQ multiplex PCR; TCRdb's table is partial and in-frame only. The sample includes 300,000 to 400,000 clones, approximately 86% of them seen just once. The sample comprised PBMCs. These receptors came from a man younger than 40 in good health and CMV-seronegative.

Only a few counts were recorded for this clone. CDR3 sequence (DNA): TGTGCCTGGAGTGTACGTCGGGATTCCTATGGCTACACCTTC. It is translated as CAWSVRRDSYGYTF. The J gene is TRBJ1-2, the V gene TRBV30; D not resolved. CDR1 is GTSNPN, CDR2 SVGIG, per germline (reference sequence). V was pared by 0 bases and J by 4 bases, with 12 bases between. CDR3 length: 14 residues. Combining the CDR3 with reference TRBV30 and TRBJ1-2 gives the whole variable domain SQTIHQWPATLVQPVGSPLSLECTVEGTSNPNLYWYRQAAGRGLQLLFYSVGIGQISSEVPQNLSASRPQDRQFILSSKKLLLSDSGFYLCAWSVRRDSYGYTFGSGTRLTVV.

This clone appeared a few times. As DNA, the CDR3 is TGTGCCAGCAGTTTAAGCGCGTTAGATACGCAGTATTTT. As protein: CASSLSALDTQYF. The chain is built from TRBV27 and TRBJ2-3; D gene unclear. Germline CDR1 is MNHEY and CDR2 is SMNVEV (reference sequence). Trimming stripped 2 bases from V and 5 bases from J, with 8 bases between. The CDR3 extends over 13 amino acids.

The J gene is TRBJ2-7, the V gene TRBV5-1; 10 bases align to TRBD2. The CDR3 consists of 14 residues. The germline gives CDR1 SGHRS, CDR2 YFSETQ. Trimming removed 2 bases from V and 3 bases from J; junction bases left unmatched: 2. CDR3 region: CASSFSGGNYEQYF. The CDR3 DNA is TGCGCCAGCAGCTTTAGCGGGGGGAACTACGAGCAGTACTTC. Based on the CDR3 plus reference TRBV5-1 and TRBJ2-7, the full variable domain is KAGVTQTPRYLIKTRGQQVTLSCSPISGHRSVSWYQQTPGQGLQFLFEYFSETQRNKGNFPGRFSGRQFSNSRSEMNVSTLELGDSALYLCASSFSGGNYEQYFGPGTRLTVT.

The CDR3 region is CASSPHPQGGTEAFF. In DNA, the CDR3 is TGTGCCAGCTCACCACATCCACAGGGAGGGACTGAAGCTTTCTTT. The genes are TRBV18 and TRBJ1-1; TRBD1 might be the D (6 bases). The CDR3 length is 15 residues. V shed 1 base and J shed 5 bases, with 14 bases lying between them. Germline CDR1 reads KGHSH; CDR2 reads LQKENI.

The chain uses TRBV4-1 and TRBJ1-1; D might be TRBD1 (6 bases). This CDR3 has 15 amino acids. CDR1 MGHRA and CDR2 YSYEKL come from the germline V gene. Trimming took off 1 base at V and 4 bases at J, with 13 bases between the two ends. The CDR3 loop reads CASSQGTVRGTEAFF. The DNA for the CDR3 is TGCGCCAGCAGCCAAGGGACAGTCCGAGGCACTGAAGCTTTCTTT.

V and J are TRBV19 and TRBJ2-7; no clear D. V was shortened by 5 bases and J by 3 bases, with 14 bases between the two germline ends. The germline CDR1 and CDR2 sequences are LNHDA and SQIVND (reference sequence). CDR3 size: 14 residues. The CDR3 DNA reads as TGTGCCAGTAGTCCGGGTTTAACGGGCTACGAGCAGTACTTC. This gives the protein CASSPGLTGYEQYF.

This clone was recorded a few times. The rearrangement links TRBV10-1 to TRBJ2-7; TRBD1 matches at 8 bases. The germline V gene has CDR1 WNHNN and CDR2 SYGVQD (reference sequence). CDR3 length: 14 residues. V gave up 5 bases and J gave up 4 bases; unmatched junction bases: 7. In DNA, the CDR3 is TGCGCCAGCAGTATGGACAGGGTTGAATACGAGCAGTACTTC. Translated: CASSMDRVEYEQYF.

This chain links TRBV11-2 with TRBJ1-5, with D possibly TRBD1 on 5 matching bases. The CDR3 sequence is 15 residues long. Germline CDR1 is SGHAT and CDR2 is FQNNGV. Between the trimmed V and J ends, which lost 1 base and 6 bases, there was a span of 13 bases. The DNA for the CDR3 is TGTGCCAGCAGCTTAGCTGACACAGGCGGTCAGCCCCAGCATTTT. Translating gives CASSLADTGGQPQHF.

V and J are TRBV2 and TRBJ1-1, with TRBD1 matching 8 bases. The germline CDR1 and CDR2 sequences are SNHLY and FYNNEI. The CDR3 contains 14 residues. J was trimmed by 5 bases and V by 2 bases; bases with no gene match: 4. The CDR3 reads CASSERTGQTEAFF. Here the CDR3 DNA reads TGTGCCAGCAGTGAAAGGACAGGGCAGACTGAAGCTTTCTTT.

The V call is TRBV29-1, the J call TRBJ1-2; D remains unclear. The germline gives CDR1 SQVTM, CDR2 ANQGSEA. Trimming left V 7 bases short and J 0 bases short, with 18 bases between. CDR3 length equals 15 residues. This CDR3 reads CSARTRADTNYGYTF. The CDR3 bases are TGCAGCGCCCGAACGAGGGCTGATACTAACTATGGCTACACCTTC.

The chain carries TRBV5-3 and TRBJ2-7; no reliable D call. TRBV5-3 is designated an ORF whose function remains uncertain. V was cut by 2 bases and J by 0 bases, with 9 bases left in between. The CDR3 totals 14 residues. CDR3 in amino acids: CARSFAVFSYEQYF. CDR3 nucleotide sequence: TGTGCCAGAAGCTTCGCAGTCTTCTCCTACGAGCAGTACTTC.

The V gene is TRBV4-2, the J gene TRBJ1-2; TRBD1 might be the D (5 bases). CDR1 and CDR2 (germline): LGHNA, YNFKEQ. The CDR3 loop spans 13 amino acids. Deletions cut 7 bases from V and 0 bases from J, with 9 bases between. CDR3 DNA sequence: TGTGCCAGCACCGCAGGGCCTAACTATGGCTACACCTTC. This codes for CASTAGPNYGYTF.

This clone appeared a few times. The V and J genes are TRBV5-1 and TRBJ2-7; 8 positions match TRBD1. The J segment lost 2 bases and the V segment lost 5 bases, leaving 6 bases of the junction unmatched. This CDR3 is built from 14 residues. Germline CDR1 SGHRS, CDR2 YFSETQ. The CDR3 reads CASSPGTGPYEQYF. The CDR3 coding sequence is TGCGCCAGCAGTCCCGGGACAGGACCCTACGAGCAGTACTTC.